The source of this TCR beta chain is a study of blood T cell repertoires in COVID-19. Study context: The study drew acute and convalescent COVID-19 samples from the United States, Italy and Spain. In each case, the material was cDNA or gDNA derived from T cells, B-cell-depleted T cells, or PBMCs.

The V gene end was trimmed by 1 base and the J gene end by 1 base; junction bases not matched to a gene: 9. Germline CDR1 WNHNN, CDR2 SYGVQD (reference sequence). This CDR3 spans 18 amino acids. Authors' data handling: Reference gene primer amplification gave estimated nucleated cell counts. Profiled with immunoSEQ multiplex PCR; TCRdb holds only in-frame clones, not every one. That table is the source of V, J and clone size, and D and trimming were worked out from the DNA. The sample yields some 77,000 clones, around 87% seen once. What was sequenced was peripheral blood. The TCR originated in a woman of 80 years or more with active or convalescent COVID-19. The chain couples TRBV10-1 to TRBJ1-3; the match to TRBD1 covers 8 bases. CDR3 residues: CASSELVNRGLSGNTIYF. In nucleotides, the CDR3 is TGCGCCAGCAGTGAGTTGGTGAACAGGGGGTTGTCTGGAAACACCATATATTTT.